This T cell receptor beta chain was sequenced during a study of blood T cell repertoires in COVID-19. Study as a whole: T cells, B-cell-depleted T cells, or PBMCs provided the cDNA or gDNA that served as material.

Authors' analysis steps: Amplification from reference gene primers served as the basis for estimated nucleated cell counts. TCRdb's table, derived via immunoSEQ multiplex PCR, lists solely in-frame clones and lacks some. D and trimming come from the DNA, and the V and J calls and clone size come from that table. The table has roughly 150,000 clones, 75% to 85% seen once; the top ten hold roughly a tenth. This clonotype originated in a human donor in a cohort sampled during active COVID-19. The sequenced sample was peripheral blood.

The CDR3 DNA reads as TGTGCCAGTAGTATCCGGCCTAGCGGGGGTTTCGGTGAGCAGTTCTTC. It is translated as CASSIRPSGGFGEQFF. The genes are TRBV19 and TRBJ2-1, with 10 bases fitting TRBD2. The CDR3 is made up of 16 amino acids. V lost 3 bases, J lost 9 bases, and 11 bases stayed unmatched. Per germline, CDR1 LNHDA and CDR2 SQIVND (reference sequence). The whole variable domain, remainder taken from reference TRBV19 and TRBJ2-1, is DGGITQSPKYLFRKEGQNVTLSCEQNLNHDAMYWYRQDPGQGLRLIYYSQIVNDFQKGDIAEGYSVSREKKESFPLTVTSAQKNPTAFYLCASSIRPSGGFGEQFFGPGTRLTVL.